Listed below are T cell receptor beta chains from one sample, sequenced in a study of blood T cell repertoires in COVID-19. Sequencing was performed with immunoSEQ multiplex PCR; in TCRdb, only in-frame clones are kept and a portion is missing. The sample consists of approximately 220,000 clones, 88% of them appearing once. The sample comprised PBMCs or T cells enriched from blood (not recorded which). The receptors stem from a woman aged 25 to 39 who had recovered from COVID-19. Both conserved end residues are trimmed from each CDR3. Each record gives: V gene, J gene, CDR3 protein.

V: TRBV5-4
J: TRBJ1-3
CDR3: ASETKGTAGNTIY

V: TRBV6-1
J: TRBJ1-2
CDR3: ASSDPRQGAGYGYT

V: TRBV7-2
J: TRBJ2-5
CDR3: ASSFPPGGETQY

V: TRBV16
J: TRBJ1-4
CDR3: ASSQFRGPQNEKLF

V: TRBV19
J: TRBJ1-4
CDR3: ATKEPYYEKLF

V: TRBV4-3
J: TRBJ2-3
CDR3: ASSQDGTGDTDTQY

V: TRBV7-2
J: TRBJ2-4
CDR3: ASSEQVAKNIQY

V: TRBV4-2
J: TRBJ2-1
CDR3: ASSQDRGGDYNEQF

V: TRBV14
J: TRBJ1-1
CDR3: ASRGQGNTEAF

V: TRBV11-2
J: TRBJ2-5
CDR3: ASSPTTGGKLSPY

V: TRBV2
J: TRBJ1-2
CDR3: ASSPGQGLGNYGYT

V: TRBV7-8
J: TRBJ2-3
CDR3: ASSPISSTDTQY

V: TRBV3-1/TRBV3-2
J: TRBJ2-3
CDR3: ASSQVPGGHTDTQY

V: TRBV7-9
J: TRBJ1-1
CDR3: ASSLPRNTEAF

V: TRBV11-2
J: TRBJ2-5
CDR3: ASSLGGAGGLQETQY